This record covers a single T cell receptor (beta chain). These data originate in a study of blood T cell repertoires in COVID-19. Study-wide background: Italy, Spain and the United States were the sources of the convalescent and acute COVID-19 samples. In each case, the material was cDNA or gDNA derived from T cells, B-cell-depleted T cells, or PBMCs.

How the authors handled the data: By means of reference gene primer amplification, nucleated cell counts were estimated. The data were produced by immunoSEQ multiplex PCR, yet TCRdb's version contains in-frame clones alone and is incomplete. V, J and clone size reflect that table, while D and trimming were determined from the DNA. Of about 74,000 clones in the sample, approximately 84% were seen once. V lost 0 bases and J 2 bases, leaving 7 bases between the germline ends. CDR1 and CDR2 (germline): MNHNS, SASEGT. The CDR3 consists of 14 residues. The TCR originated in a man in his sixties or seventies with acute or convalescent COVID-19. The sample taken for sequencing was peripheral blood. V gene TRBV6-1 combines with J gene TRBJ1-2; D ambiguous. CDR3 coding DNA: TGTGCCAGCAGTGAAGCTGGAGGGAACTATGGCTACACCTTC. This translates into CASSEAGGNYGYTF.